These 18 T cell receptor beta chains originate from one sample sequenced in a study of patients and donors after allogeneic stem cell transplantation. TCRdb called the RT-PCR reads again in MiXCR, with one record for every CDR3 protein. Of about 87,000 distinct CDR3 sequences in the sample, approximately 5.2% were seen once. Sequencing input: blood, either unsorted or a sorted T cell fraction (not recorded which). The receptor source for this set is a human donor who was either an allogeneic HSCT recipient or a stem cell or donor lymphocyte infusion donor (not recorded which). It is not recorded whose cells these are; they may come from a transplant donor.

This chain joins TRBV5-8 and TRBJ1-2; tentatively, D is TRBD1 (6 bases). From germline, CDR1 is SGHTS and CDR2 YDEGEE. This CDR3 has 15 amino acids. Deletions cut 7 bases from V and 3 bases from J, with 19 bases between. CDR3 DNA: TGTGCCAGCGGTCCTACAGGGTCCGTTTACTATGGCTACACCTTC. Translated: CASGPTGSVYYGYTF.

This clonotype was found many times. The chain recombines TRBV14 with TRBJ1-5, with TRBD1 matching 9 bases. The CDR3 runs 15 residues. V dropped 3 bases and J dropped 1; count of bases not matched to a gene: 1. The germline V gene has CDR1 SGHDN and CDR2 FVKESK. The CDR3 reads CASSQGQGSNQPQHF. CDR3 coding DNA: TGTGCCAGCAGCCAGGGACAGGGAAGCAATCAGCCCCAGCATTTT. Using reference TRBV14 and TRBJ1-5 for the parts outside the CDR3, the full variable domain is EAGVTQFPSHSVIEKGQTVTLRCDPISGHDNLYWYRRVMGKEIKFLLHFVKESKQDESGMPNNRFLAERTGGTYSTLKVQPAELEDSGVYFCASSQGQGSNQPQHFGDGTRLSIL.

At least ten counts were recorded for this clonotype. V usage is TRBV5-4 and J usage is TRBJ1-1; TRBD1 is a possible D gene (6 bases). V was clipped by 4 bases and J by 5 bases, with 18 bases between them. This CDR3 has 15 residues. Germline-derived CDR1 and CDR2 are SGHNT and YYREEE (reference sequence). The DNA for the CDR3 is TGTGCCAGCAGCGCCCAACAGGGACGAGGAACTGAAGCTTTCTTT. Translation gives CASSAQQGRGTEAFF. Variable domain in full (rest from reference TRBV5-4 and TRBJ1-1): ETGVTQSPTHLIKTRGQQVTLRCSSQSGHNTVSWYQQALGQGPQFIFQYYREEENGRGNFPPRFSGLQFPNYSSELNVNALELDDSALYLCASSAQQGRGTEAFFGQGTRLTVV.

This clonotype was counted at least ten times. This rearrangement joins TRBV12-3 or TRBV12-4 to TRBJ1-1, with TRBD1 identical over 7 bases. The trim removed 6 bases at V and 3 bases at J, leaving 4 bases unmatched. The CDR3 spans 13 residues. Here the CDR3 DNA reads TGTGCCAGCAGAACCGGGACAGACACTGAAGCTTTCTTT. Its protein is CASRTGTDTEAFF.

This chain connects TRBV27 to TRBJ1-1; maybe TRBD1 (5 bases). V dropped 6 bases and J dropped 9 bases, with 14 bases sitting between them. Germline CDR1 and CDR2: MNHEY and SMNVEV (reference sequence). The CDR3 is 12 amino acids. This chain's CDR3 is CASRTLGGKAFF. The CDR3 bases are TGTGCCAGCAGGACTCTGGGGGGGAAAGCTTTCTTT.

This clonotype showed up many times. This chain links TRBV6-5 with TRBJ1-3; no clear D gene. From germline, CDR1 is MNHEY and CDR2 SVGAGI. V dropped 2 bases and J dropped 4 bases, with 9 bases sitting between them. The CDR3 is 14 residues long. Here the CDR3 DNA reads TGTGCCAGCAGTTACATCCGCGGGGGAAACACCATATATTTT. Protein sequence: CASSYIRGGNTIYF.

V is TRBV13 and J is TRBJ2-3; 10 positions agree with TRBD2. Per the germline V gene, CDR1 is PRHDT and CDR2 is FYEKMQ (reference sequence). V shed 3 bases and J 2 bases; nucleotides not matched to a gene: 2. The CDR3 is made up of 15 amino acids. The CDR3 sequence is CASSFLAGATDTQYF. The CDR3 coding sequence is TGTGCCAGCAGCTTCCTAGCGGGGGCCACAGATACGCAGTATTTT.

This clonotype has ten or more counts. The J gene is TRBJ2-3, the V gene TRBV5-6; 8 bases fit TRBD2. This CDR3 has 15 residues. The V gene's germline CDR1 is SGHDT and CDR2 YYEEEE. V lost 4 bases, J lost 0 bases, and 4 bases stayed unmatched. The CDR3 region has the DNA TGTGCCAGCAGCCTCGGGACTAGGAGCACAGATACGCAGTATTTT. Residues: CASSLGTRSTDTQYF.

The J gene is TRBJ2-1, the V gene TRBV27; D remains ambiguous. The V end lost 0 bases, the J end lost 9 bases, and 15 bases lay between the germline ends. Germline CDR1 MNHEY, CDR2 SMNVEV (reference sequence). CDR3 length: 15 residues. The CDR3 is CASSLSTSASGEQFF. Here the CDR3 DNA reads TGTGCCAGCAGTTTATCGACATCCGCTTCGGGTGAGCAGTTCTTC.

This clonotype showed up many times. The rearrangement links TRBV27 to TRBJ1-2; D may be TRBD1 (5 bases). In germline, CDR1 is MNHEY, CDR2 SMNVEV (reference sequence). This CDR3 region has 12 residues. Trimming removed 7 bases from V and 2 bases from J, with 8 bases in between. Here the CDR3 DNA reads TGTGCCAGCAAAGGGGAAAACTATGGCTACACCTTC. Amino acid sequence: CASKGENYGYTF.

This clonotype was observed at least ten times. An end of the junction does not agree with germline; a read error may underlie this. The V and J genes are TRBV7-7 and TRBJ2-5; no reliable D call. The germline gives CDR1 SSHAT, CDR2 FNYEAQ (reference sequence). The CDR3 has 15 residues. CDR3 DNA: TGTGCTAGCAGCTCCGGCCGGGTCCTCCAAGAGACCCAGTACTTC. It specifies CASSSGRVLQETQYF.

The chain carries TRBV15 and TRBJ2-1, with TRBD2 matching over 8 bases. The V and J ends lost 3 bases and 3 bases, in that order; junction bases with no gene match: 7. Per the germline V gene, CDR1 is LNHNV and CDR2 is YYDKDF (reference sequence). This CDR3 has 16 residues. This chain's CDR3 is CATSSRASGFYNEQFF. The CDR3 nucleotides read TGTGCCACCAGCAGCCGGGCTAGCGGGTTCTACAATGAGCAGTTCTTC.

The chain joins TRBV7-6 to TRBJ2-2, with TRBD2 matching 13 bases. The length of the CDR3 is 18 residues. Trimming took 5 bases from V and 5 from J; bases not matched to a gene: 11. The germline V gene has CDR1 SGHVS and CDR2 FNYEAQ. CDR3: CASSIRTSGSVKTGELFF. The CDR3 region has the DNA TGTGCCAGCAGCATTAGGACTAGCGGGAGCGTAAAGACCGGGGAGCTGTTTTTT.

The table lists this clonotype with many counts. The genes are TRBV10-3 and TRBJ1-1; D possibly corresponds to TRBD1 (5 bases). V was cut by 5 bases and J by 1 base, with 14 bases left in between. The germline V gene encodes CDR1 ENHRY and CDR2 SYGVKD. This CDR3 spans 15 amino acids. This CDR3 reads CAISRQTDKNTEAFF. The CDR3 nucleotides are TGTGCCATCAGTCGACAGACCGATAAGAACACTGAAGCTTTCTTT.

The rearrangement joins TRBV6-2 or TRBV6-3 to TRBJ2-1, with D possibly matching TRBD1 (5 bases). The V gene's germline CDR1 is MNHEY and CDR2 SVGEGT. The ends were cut back, 5 bases at V and 5 bases at J, with 16 bases in the middle. The CDR3 has 15 residues. Here the CDR3 DNA reads TGTGCCAGCAGTCGACCCCTAGGGGATCACAATGAGCAGTTCTTC. Protein: CASSRPLGDHNEQFF.

This clonotype was found many times. CDR3: CASAPRGPETQYF. CDR3 sequence (DNA): TGTGCCAGCGCCCCCCGGGGGCCAGAGACCCAGTACTTC. V usage is TRBV7-9 and J usage is TRBJ2-5, with D perhaps being TRBD1 or TRBD2 (6 bases each). This CDR3 is built from 13 residues. Germline CDR1 reads SEHNR; CDR2 reads FQNEAQ (reference sequence). V was trimmed by 8 bases and J by 4 bases, leaving 14 bases between them. Using reference TRBV7-9 and TRBJ2-5 for the parts outside the CDR3, the full variable domain is DTGVSQNPRHKITKRGQNVTFRCDPISEHNRLYWYRQTLGQGPEFLTYFQNEAQLEKSRLLSDRFSAERPKGSFSTLEIQRTEQGDSAMYLCASAPRGPETQYFGPGTRLLVL.

This chain joins TRBV29-1 and TRBJ2-5; 14 positions match TRBD2. This CDR3 has 15 amino acids. Germline lookup yields CDR1 SQVTM and CDR2 ANQGSEA. The CDR3 region has the DNA TGCAACGTCGGGACTAGCGGGGGCTCCGGGGAGACCCAGTACTTC. Residues: CNVGTSGGSGETQYF.

This clonotype came up a few times. The rearrangement uses TRBV19 and TRBJ2-2; possibly TRBD2 for D (6 bases). The CDR3 has 14 residues. With 6 bases removed from V and 7 bases from J, the gap between germline ends came to 15 bases. The V gene's germline CDR1 is LNHDA and CDR2 SQIVND (reference sequence). As DNA, the CDR3 is TGTGCCAGTAGAGAGACTCGGGGGATCGGGGAGCTGTTTTTT. Protein: CASRETRGIGELFF.